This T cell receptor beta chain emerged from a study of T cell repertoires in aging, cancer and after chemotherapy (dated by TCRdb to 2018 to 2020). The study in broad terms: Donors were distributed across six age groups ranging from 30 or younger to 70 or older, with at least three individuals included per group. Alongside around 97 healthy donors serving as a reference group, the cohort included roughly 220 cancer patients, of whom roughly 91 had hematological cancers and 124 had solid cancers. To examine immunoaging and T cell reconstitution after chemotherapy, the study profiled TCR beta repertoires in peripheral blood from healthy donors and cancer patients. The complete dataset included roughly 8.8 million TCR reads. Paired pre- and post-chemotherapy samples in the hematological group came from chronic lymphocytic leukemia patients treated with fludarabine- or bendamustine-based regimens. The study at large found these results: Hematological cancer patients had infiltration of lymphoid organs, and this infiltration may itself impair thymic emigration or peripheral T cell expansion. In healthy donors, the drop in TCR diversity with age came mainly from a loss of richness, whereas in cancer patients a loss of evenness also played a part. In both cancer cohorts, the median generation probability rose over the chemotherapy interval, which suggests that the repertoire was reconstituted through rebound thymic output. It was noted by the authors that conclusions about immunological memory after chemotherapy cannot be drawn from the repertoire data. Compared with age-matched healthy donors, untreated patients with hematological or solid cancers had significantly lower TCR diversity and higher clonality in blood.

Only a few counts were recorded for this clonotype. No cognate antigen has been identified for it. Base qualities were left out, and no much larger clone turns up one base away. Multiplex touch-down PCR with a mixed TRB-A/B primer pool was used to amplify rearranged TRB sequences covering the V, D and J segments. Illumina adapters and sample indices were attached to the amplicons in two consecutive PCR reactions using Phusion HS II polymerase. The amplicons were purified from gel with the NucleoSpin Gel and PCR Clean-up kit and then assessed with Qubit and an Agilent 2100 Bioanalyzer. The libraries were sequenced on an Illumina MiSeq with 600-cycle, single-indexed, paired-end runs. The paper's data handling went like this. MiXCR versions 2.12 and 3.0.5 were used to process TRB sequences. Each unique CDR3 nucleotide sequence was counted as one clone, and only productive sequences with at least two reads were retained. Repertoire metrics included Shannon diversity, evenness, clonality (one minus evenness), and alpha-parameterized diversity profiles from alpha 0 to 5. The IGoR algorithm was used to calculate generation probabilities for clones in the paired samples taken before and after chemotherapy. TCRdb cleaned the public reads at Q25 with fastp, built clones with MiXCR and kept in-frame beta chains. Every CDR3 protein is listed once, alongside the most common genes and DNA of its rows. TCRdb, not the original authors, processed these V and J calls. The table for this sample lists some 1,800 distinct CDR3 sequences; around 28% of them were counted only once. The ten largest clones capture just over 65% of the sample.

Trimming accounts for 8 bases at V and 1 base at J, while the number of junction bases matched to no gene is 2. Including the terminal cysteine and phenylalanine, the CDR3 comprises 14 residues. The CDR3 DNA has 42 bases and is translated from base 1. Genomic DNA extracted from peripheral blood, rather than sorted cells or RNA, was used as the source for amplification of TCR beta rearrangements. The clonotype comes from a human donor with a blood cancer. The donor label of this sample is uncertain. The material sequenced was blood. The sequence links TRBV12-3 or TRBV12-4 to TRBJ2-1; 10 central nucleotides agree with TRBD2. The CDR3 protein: CASLLAGSYNEQFF. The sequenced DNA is TGTGCCAGCCTACTAGCGGGATCCTACAATGAGCAGTTCTTC.